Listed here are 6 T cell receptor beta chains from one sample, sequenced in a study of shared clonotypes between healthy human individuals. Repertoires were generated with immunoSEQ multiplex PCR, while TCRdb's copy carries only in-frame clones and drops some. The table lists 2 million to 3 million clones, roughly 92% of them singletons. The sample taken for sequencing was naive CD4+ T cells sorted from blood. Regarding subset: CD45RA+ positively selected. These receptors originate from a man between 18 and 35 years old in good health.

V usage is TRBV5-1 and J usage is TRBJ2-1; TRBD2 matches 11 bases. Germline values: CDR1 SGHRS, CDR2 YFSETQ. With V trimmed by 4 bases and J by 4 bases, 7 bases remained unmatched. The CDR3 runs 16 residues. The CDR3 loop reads CASSPLAGGRYNEQFF. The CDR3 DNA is TGCGCCAGCAGCCCCTTAGCGGGAGGGCGATACAATGAGCAGTTCTTC.

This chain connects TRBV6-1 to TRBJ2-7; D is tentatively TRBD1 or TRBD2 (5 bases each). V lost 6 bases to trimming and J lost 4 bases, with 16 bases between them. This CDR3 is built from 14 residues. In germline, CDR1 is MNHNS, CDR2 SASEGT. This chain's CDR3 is CASSRDLEGYEQYF. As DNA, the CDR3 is TGTGCCAGCAGCCGGGACCTTGAGGGGTACGAGCAGTACTTC.

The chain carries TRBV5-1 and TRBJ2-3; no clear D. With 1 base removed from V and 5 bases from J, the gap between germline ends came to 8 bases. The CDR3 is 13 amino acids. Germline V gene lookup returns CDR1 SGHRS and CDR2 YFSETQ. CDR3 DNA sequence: TGCGCCAGCAGCTTGTTTCGTTTAGATACGCAGTATTTT. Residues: CASSLFRLDTQYF.

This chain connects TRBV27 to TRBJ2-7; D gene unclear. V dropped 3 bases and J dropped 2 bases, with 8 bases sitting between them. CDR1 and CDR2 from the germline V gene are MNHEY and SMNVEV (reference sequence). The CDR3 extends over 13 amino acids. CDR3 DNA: TGTGCCAGCAGTTTTAAACCGGCCTACGAGCAGTACTTC. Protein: CASSFKPAYEQYF.

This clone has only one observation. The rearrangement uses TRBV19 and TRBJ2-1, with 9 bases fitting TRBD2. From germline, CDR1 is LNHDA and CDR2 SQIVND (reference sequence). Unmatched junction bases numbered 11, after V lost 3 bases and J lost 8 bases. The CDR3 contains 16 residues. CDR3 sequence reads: CASSIRSLAGRDEQFF. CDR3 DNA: TGTGCCAGTAGTATTCGGTCGCTAGCGGGAAGGGATGAGCAGTTCTTC.

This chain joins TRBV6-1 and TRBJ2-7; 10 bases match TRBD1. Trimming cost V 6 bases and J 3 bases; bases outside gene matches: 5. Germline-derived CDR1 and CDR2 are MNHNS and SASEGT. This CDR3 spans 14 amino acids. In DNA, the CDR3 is TGTGCCAGCAGGTCGACAGGGGGCGACTACGAGCAGTACTTC. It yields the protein CASRSTGGDYEQYF.